Given below is one TCR beta chain in context. This entry is derived from a study of blood T cell repertoires in COVID-19. Looking at the study overall: Acute-phase and convalescent COVID-19 samples originated in the United States, Italy and Spain.

In the original analysis: Reference gene primer amplification gave estimated nucleated cell counts. Measured with immunoSEQ multiplex PCR; TCRdb has only the in-frame clones, and not every one. The V and J calls and clone size come from that table; D and trimming were worked out from the DNA. The top ten clones hold about 0.95% of a sample with over 150,000 clones, around nine tenths of them seen once. This CDR3 has 14 residues. The ends lost 3 bases at V and 6 bases at J; junction bases unmatched: 6. CDR1 SGDLS and CDR2 YYNGEE come from the germline V gene. Material for sequencing was peripheral blood. The clonotype was recovered from a young woman who had recovered from COVID-19. The rearrangement links TRBV9 to TRBJ1-1; 9 bases align to TRBD1. The DNA of the CDR3 is TGTGCCAGCAGCGCGTGGGACAGGGTTGCTGAAGCTTTCTTT. It specifies CASSAWDRVAEAFF.